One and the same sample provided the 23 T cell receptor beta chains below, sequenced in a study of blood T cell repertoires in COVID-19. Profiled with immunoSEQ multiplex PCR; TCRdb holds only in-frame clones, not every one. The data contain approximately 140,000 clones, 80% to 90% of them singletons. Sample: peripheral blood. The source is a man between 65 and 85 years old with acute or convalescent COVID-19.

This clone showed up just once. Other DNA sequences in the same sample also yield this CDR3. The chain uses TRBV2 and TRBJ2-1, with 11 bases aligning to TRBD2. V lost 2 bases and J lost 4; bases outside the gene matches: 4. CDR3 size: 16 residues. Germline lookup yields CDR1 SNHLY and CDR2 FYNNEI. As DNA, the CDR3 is TGTGCCAGCAGTGAACCGGGACTAGCGGAGTACAATGAGCAGTTCTTC. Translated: CASSEPGLAEYNEQFF.

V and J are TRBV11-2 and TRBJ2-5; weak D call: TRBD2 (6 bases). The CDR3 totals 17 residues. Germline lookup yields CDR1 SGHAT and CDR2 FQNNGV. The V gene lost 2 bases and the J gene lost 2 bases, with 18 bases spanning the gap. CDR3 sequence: CASSLKKRLALQETQYF. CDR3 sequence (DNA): TGTGCCAGCAGCTTAAAAAAGAGGCTAGCGCTTCAAGAGACCCAGTACTTC.

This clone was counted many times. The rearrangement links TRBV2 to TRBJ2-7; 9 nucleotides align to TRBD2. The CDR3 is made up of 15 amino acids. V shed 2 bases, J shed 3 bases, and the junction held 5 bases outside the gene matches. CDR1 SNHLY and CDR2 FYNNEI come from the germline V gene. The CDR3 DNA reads TGTGCCAGCAGTGAAAGGGGACTAGCTTTCTACGAGCAGTACTTC. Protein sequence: CASSERGLAFYEQYF. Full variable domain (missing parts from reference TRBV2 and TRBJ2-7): EPEVTQTPSHQVTQMGQEVILRCVPISNHLYFYWYRQILGQKVEFLVSFYNNEISEKSEIFDDQFSVERPDGSNFTLKIRSTKLEDSAMYFCASSERGLAFYEQYFGPGTRLTVT.

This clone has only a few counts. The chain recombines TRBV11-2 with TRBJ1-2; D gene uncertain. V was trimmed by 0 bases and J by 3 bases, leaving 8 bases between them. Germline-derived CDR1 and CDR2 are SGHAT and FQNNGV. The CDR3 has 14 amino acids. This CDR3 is CASSLEQTDYGYTF. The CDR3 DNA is TGTGCCAGCAGCTTAGAACAGACGGACTATGGCTACACCTTC.

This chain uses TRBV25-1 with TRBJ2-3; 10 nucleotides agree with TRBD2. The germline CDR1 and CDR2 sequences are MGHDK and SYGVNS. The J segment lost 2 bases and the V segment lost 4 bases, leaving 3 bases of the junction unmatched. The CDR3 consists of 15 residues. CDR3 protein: CASSGLAGVTDTQYF. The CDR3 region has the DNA TGTGCCAGCAGTGGGCTAGCGGGAGTCACAGATACGCAGTATTTT. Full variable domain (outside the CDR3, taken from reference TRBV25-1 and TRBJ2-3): EADIYQTPRYLVIGTGKKITLECSQTMGHDKMYWYQQDPGMELHLIHYSYGVNSTEKGDLSSESTVSRIRTEHFPLTLESARPSHTSQYLCASSGLAGVTDTQYFGPGTRLTVL.

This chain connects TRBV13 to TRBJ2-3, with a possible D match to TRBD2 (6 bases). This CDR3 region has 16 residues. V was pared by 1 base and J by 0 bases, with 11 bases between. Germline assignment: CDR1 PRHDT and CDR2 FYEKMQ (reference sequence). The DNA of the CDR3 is TGTGCCAGCAGCTTAGACGGGAGCCCTAGCACAGATACGCAGTATTTT. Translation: CASSLDGSPSTDTQYF.

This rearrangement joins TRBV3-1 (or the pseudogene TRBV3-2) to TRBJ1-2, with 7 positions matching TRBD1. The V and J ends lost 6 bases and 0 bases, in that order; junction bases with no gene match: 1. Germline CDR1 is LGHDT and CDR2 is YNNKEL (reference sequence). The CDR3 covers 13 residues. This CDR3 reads CASRGTANYGYTF. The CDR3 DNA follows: TGTGCCAGCAGGGGGACAGCTAACTATGGCTACACCTTC.

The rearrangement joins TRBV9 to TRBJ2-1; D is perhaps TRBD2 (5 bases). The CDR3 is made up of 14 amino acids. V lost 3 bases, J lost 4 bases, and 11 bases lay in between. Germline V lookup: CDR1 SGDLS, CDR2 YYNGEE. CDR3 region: CASSAGVAYNEQFF. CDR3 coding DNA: TGTGCCAGCAGCGCTGGGGTAGCGTACAATGAGCAGTTCTTC.

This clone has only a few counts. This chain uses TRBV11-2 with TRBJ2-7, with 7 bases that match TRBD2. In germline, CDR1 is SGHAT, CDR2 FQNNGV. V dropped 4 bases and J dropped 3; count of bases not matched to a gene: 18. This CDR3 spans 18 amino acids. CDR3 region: CASSSPKGNGGRIYEQYF. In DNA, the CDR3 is TGTGCCAGCAGCTCACCAAAGGGGAATGGCGGGAGAATCTACGAGCAGTACTTC.

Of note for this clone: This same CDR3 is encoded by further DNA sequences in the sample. CDR3 amino acids: CASSLAAGAGNEQFF. The CDR3 DNA follows: TGCGCCAGCAGCTTGGCAGCGGGAGCAGGCAATGAGCAGTTCTTC. V is TRBV5-1 and J is TRBJ2-1, with TRBD2 matching 8 bases. Germline CDR1 SGHRS, CDR2 YFSETQ. The J segment lost 6 bases and the V segment lost 0 bases, leaving 5 bases of the junction unmatched. There are 15 residues in the CDR3.

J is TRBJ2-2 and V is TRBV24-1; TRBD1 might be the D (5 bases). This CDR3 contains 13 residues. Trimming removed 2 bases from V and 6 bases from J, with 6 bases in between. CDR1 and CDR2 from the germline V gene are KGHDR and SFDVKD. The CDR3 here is CATSDSTAGELFF. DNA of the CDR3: TGTGCCACCAGTGATTCGACAGCCGGGGAGCTGTTTTTT.

CDR3 residues: CASSQNLVGRASQETQYF. As DNA, the CDR3 is TGTGCCAGCAGCCAAAATCTCGTTGGCAGGGCCTCGCAAGAGACCCAGTACTTC. V usage is TRBV3-1 (or the pseudogene TRBV3-2) and J usage is TRBJ2-5; D is perhaps TRBD1 (5 bases). CDR3 length: 18 amino acids. Germline V gives CDR1 LGHDT, CDR2 YNNKEL (reference sequence). The V end was cut by 2 bases, the J end by 2 bases, with 21 bases between.

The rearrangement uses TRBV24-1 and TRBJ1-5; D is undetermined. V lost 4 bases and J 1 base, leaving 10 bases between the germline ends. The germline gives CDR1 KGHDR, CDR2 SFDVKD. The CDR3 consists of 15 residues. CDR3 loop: CATSDPGDSNQPQHF. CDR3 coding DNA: TGTGCCACCAGTGACCCGGGTGACAGCAATCAGCCCCAGCATTTT.

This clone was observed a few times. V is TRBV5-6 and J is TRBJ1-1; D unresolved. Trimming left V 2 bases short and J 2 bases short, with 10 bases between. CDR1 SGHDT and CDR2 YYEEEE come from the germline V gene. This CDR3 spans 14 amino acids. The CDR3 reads CASSFSQSNTEAFF. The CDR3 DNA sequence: TGTGCCAGCAGCTTCTCTCAGTCTAACACTGAAGCTTTCTTT.

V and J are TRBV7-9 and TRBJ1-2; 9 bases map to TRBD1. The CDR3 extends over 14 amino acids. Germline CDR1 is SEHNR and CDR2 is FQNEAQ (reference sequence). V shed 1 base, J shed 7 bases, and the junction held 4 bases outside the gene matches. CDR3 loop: CASSLVGQGVGYTF. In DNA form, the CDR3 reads TGTGCCAGCAGCTTAGTGGGACAGGGCGTTGGCTACACCTTC.

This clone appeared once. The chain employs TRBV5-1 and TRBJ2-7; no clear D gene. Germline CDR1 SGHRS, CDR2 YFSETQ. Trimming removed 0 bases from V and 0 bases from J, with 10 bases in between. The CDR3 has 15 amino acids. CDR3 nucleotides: TGCGCCAGCAGCTTGGAGGCGGCCAGCTCCTACGAGCAGTACTTC. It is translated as CASSLEAASSYEQYF.

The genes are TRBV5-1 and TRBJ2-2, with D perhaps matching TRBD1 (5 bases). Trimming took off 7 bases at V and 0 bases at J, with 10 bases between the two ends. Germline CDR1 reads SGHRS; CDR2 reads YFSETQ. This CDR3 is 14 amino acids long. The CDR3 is CASSRASNTGELFF. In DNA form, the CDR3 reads TGCGCCAGCTCCAGGGCCTCGAACACCGGGGAGCTGTTTTTT. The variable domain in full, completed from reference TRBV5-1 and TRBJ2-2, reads KAGVTQTPRYLIKTRGQQVTLSCSPISGHRSVSWYQQTPGQGLQFLFEYFSETQRNKGNFPGRFSGRQFSNSRSEMNVSTLELGDSALYLCASSRASNTGELFFGEGSRLTVL.

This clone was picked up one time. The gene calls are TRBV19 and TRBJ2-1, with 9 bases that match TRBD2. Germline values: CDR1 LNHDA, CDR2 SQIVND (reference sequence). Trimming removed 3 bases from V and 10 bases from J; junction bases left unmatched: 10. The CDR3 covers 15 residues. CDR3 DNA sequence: TGTGCCAGTAGTATCATACTAGCGGGTGAAGGGGAGCAGTTCTTC. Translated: CASSIILAGEGEQFF.

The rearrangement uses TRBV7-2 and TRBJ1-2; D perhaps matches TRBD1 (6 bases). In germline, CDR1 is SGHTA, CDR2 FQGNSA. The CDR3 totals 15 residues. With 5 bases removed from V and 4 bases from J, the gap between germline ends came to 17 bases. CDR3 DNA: TGTGCCAGCAGCCTTCCTGGGGGGGCTGCCTATGGCTACACCTTC. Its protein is CASSLPGGAAYGYTF.

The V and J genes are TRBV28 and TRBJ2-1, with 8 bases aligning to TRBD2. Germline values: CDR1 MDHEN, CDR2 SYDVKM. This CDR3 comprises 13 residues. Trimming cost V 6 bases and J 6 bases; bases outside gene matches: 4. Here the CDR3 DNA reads TGTGCCAGCAGAGGGGCGGGAGGCAATGAGCAGTTCTTC. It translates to CASRGAGGNEQFF. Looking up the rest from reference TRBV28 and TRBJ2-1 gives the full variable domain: DVKVTQSSRYLVKRTGEKVFLECVQDMDHENMFWYRQDPGLGLRLIYFSYDVKMKEKGDIPEGYSVSREKKERFSLILESASTNQTSMYLCASRGAGGNEQFFGPGTRLTVL.

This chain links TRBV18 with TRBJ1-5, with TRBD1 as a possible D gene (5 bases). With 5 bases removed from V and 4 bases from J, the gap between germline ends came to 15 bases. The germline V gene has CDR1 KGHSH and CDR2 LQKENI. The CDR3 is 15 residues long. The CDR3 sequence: CASSGPPGINQPQHF. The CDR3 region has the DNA TGTGCCAGCTCAGGGCCTCCAGGGATTAATCAGCCCCAGCATTTT.

Written as DNA, the CDR3 is TGTGCCAGCAGTGAAGAAGGGCGGGGGACCGGCGAAAAACTGTTTTTT. This gives the protein CASSEEGRGTGEKLFF. The J gene is TRBJ1-4, the V gene TRBV6-1, with D possibly being TRBD1 (5 bases). The germline V gene has CDR1 MNHNS and CDR2 SASEGT. CDR3 length equals 16 residues. V was clipped by 1 base and J by 8 bases, with 17 bases between them.

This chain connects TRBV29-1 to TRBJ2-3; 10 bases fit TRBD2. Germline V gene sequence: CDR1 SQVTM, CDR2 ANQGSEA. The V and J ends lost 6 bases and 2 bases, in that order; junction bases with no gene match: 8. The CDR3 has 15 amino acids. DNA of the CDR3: TGCAGCGTGGATAAGCGGGAGGGACCCACAGATACGCAGTATTTT. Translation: CSVDKREGPTDTQYF.